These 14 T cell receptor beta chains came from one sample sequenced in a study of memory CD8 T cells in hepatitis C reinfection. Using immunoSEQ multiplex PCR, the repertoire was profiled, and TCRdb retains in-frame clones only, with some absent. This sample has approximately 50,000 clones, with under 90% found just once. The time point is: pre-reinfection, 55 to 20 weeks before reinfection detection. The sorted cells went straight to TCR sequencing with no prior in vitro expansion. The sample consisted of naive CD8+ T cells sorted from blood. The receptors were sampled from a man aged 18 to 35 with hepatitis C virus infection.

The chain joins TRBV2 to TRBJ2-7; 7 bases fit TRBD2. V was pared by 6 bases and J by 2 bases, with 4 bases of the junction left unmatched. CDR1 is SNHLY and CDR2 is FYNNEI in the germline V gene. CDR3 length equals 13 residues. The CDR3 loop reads CASSPGLTYEQYF. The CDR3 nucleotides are TGTGCCAGCAGCCCGGGACTAACCTACGAGCAGTACTTC. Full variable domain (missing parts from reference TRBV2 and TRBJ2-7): EPEVTQTPSHQVTQMGQEVILRCVPISNHLYFYWYRQILGQKVEFLVSFYNNEISEKSEIFDDQFSVERPDGSNFTLKIRSTKLEDSAMYFCASSPGLTYEQYFGPGTRLTVT.

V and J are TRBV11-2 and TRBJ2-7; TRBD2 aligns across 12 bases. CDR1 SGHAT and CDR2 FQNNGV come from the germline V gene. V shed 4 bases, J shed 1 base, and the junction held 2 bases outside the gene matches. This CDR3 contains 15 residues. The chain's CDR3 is CASSYTSGGSYEQYV. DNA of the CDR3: TGTGCCAGCAGCTACACTAGCGGGGGGTCCTACGAGCAGTACGTC.

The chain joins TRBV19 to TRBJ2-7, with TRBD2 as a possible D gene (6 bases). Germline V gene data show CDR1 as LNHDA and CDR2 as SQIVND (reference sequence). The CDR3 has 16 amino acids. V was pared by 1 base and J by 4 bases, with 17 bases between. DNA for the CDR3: TGTGCCAGTAGTATAGCCCACGCGGGCGGGATGTACGAGCAGTACTTC. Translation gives CASSIAHAGGMYEQYF.

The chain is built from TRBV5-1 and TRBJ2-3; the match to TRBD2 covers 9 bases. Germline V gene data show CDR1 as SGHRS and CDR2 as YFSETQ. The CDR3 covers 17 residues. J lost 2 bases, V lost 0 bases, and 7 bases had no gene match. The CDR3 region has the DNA TGCGCCAGCAGCTTGGAAGGGGCGGGGGGGATCACAGATACGCAGTATTTT. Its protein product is CASSLEGAGGITDTQYF. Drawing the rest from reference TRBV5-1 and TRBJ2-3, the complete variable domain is KAGVTQTPRYLIKTRGQQVTLSCSPISGHRSVSWYQQTPGQGLQFLFEYFSETQRNKGNFPGRFSGRQFSNSRSEMNVSTLELGDSALYLCASSLEGAGGITDTQYFGPGTRLTVL.

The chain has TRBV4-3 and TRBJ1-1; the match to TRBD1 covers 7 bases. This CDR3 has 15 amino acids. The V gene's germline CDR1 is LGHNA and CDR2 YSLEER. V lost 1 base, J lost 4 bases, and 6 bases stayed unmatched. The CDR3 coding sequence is TGCGCCAGCAGCCAAGGGCAGGGGGAGGCCACTGAAGCTTTCTTT. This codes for CASSQGQGEATEAFF.

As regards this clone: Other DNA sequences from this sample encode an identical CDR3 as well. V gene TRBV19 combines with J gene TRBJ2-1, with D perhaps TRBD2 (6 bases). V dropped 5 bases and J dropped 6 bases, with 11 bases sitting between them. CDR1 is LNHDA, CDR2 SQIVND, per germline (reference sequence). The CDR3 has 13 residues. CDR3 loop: CASSGGSSNEQFF. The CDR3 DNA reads TGTGCCAGTAGTGGGGGGAGTAGCAATGAGCAGTTCTTC. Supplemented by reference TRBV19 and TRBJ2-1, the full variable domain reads DGGITQSPKYLFRKEGQNVTLSCEQNLNHDAMYWYRQDPGQGLRLIYYSQIVNDFQKGDIAEGYSVSREKKESFPLTVTSAQKNPTAFYLCASSGGSSNEQFFGPGTRLTVL.

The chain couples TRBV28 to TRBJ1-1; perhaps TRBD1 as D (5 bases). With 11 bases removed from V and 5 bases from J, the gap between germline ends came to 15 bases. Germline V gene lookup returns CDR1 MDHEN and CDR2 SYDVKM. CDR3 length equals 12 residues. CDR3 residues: CAVRPGGTEAFF. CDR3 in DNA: TGTGCCGTCAGGCCCGGGGGGACTGAAGCTTTCTTT.

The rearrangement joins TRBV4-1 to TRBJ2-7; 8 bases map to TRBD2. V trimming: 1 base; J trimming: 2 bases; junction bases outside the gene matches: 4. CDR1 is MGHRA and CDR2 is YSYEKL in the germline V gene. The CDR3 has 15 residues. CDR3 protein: CASSQVSGTPYEQYF. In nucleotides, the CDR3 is TGCGCCAGCAGCCAAGTTAGCGGGACCCCCTACGAGCAGTACTTC.

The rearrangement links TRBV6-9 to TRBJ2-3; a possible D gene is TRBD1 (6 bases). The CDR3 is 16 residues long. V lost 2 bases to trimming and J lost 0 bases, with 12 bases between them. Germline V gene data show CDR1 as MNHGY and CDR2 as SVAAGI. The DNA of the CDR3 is TGTGCCAGCAGTTATCACGGGACAACTAGCACAGATACGCAGTATTTT. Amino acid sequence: CASSYHGTTSTDTQYF.

The CDR3 bases are TGTGCCTGGGATATAACAGGGGTGCGGGGCTACACCTTC. This encodes CAWDITGVRGYTF. The genes are TRBV30 and TRBJ1-2, with 7 nucleotides matching TRBD1. The trim removed 5 bases at V and 8 bases at J, leaving 11 bases unmatched. This CDR3 spans 13 amino acids. Germline values: CDR1 GTSNPN, CDR2 SVGIG (reference sequence).

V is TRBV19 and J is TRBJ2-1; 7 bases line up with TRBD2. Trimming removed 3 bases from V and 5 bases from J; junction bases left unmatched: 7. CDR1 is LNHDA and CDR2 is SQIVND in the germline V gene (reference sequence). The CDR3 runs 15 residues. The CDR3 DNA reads TGTGCCAGTAGTATCTTGGGGGGGGTTGACAATGAGCAGTTCTTC. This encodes CASSILGGVDNEQFF.

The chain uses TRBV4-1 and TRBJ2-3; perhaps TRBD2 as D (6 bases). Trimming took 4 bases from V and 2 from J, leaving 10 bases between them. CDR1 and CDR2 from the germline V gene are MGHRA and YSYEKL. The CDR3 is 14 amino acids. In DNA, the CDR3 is TGCGCCAGCAGCCGGGACTTAGCCACAGATACGCAGTATTTT. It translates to CASSRDLATDTQYF.

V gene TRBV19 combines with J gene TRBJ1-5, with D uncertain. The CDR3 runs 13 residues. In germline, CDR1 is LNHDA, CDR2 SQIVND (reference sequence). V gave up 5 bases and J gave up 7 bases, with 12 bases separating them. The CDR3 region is CASSPQEPQPQHF. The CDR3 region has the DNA TGTGCCAGTAGTCCCCAGGAACCACAGCCCCAGCATTTT.

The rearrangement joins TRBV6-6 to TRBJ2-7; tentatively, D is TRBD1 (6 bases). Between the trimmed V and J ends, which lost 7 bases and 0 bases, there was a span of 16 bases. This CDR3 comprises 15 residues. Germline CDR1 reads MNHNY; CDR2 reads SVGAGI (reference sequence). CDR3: CASTLWQGTSYEQYF. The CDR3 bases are TGTGCCAGCACCCTGTGGCAGGGGACCTCCTACGAGCAGTACTTC.